The 29 T cell receptor beta chains below all came from one sample that was sequenced in a study of blood T cell repertoires in COVID-19. The data were produced by immunoSEQ multiplex PCR, yet TCRdb's version contains in-frame clones alone and is incomplete. The table shows tens of thousands of clones, with about four fifths occurring only once. Material for sequencing was peripheral blood. The origin of the receptors is a man older than 75 with COVID-19, enrolled during active disease.

The chain couples TRBV5-6 to TRBJ1-6; D not certain. Germline V gene data show CDR1 as SGHDT and CDR2 as YYEEEE. V was shortened by 3 bases and J by 8 bases, with 12 bases between the two germline ends. The length of the CDR3 is 14 residues. The CDR3 DNA reads TGTGCCAGCAGCTCGGGGTGGGGTGATTCACCCCTCCACTTT. It specifies CASSSGWGDSPLHF.

V gene TRBV5-5 combines with J gene TRBJ2-1; 7 bases line up with TRBD2. Germline values: CDR1 SGHKS, CDR2 YYEKEE (reference sequence). V was clipped by 2 bases and J by 1 base; unmatched bases: 3. The CDR3 has 15 amino acids. The CDR3 DNA is TGTGCCAGCAGCTTCGTGGGAGGGTCCTACAATGAGCAGTTCTTC. Protein sequence: CASSFVGGSYNEQFF.

The V call is TRBV29-1, the J call TRBJ2-1, with 10 bases matching TRBD2. V lost 4 bases and J lost 9; bases outside the gene matches: 15. CDR1 SQVTM and CDR2 ANQGSEA come from the germline V gene. This CDR3 has 16 amino acids. CDR3 in DNA: TGCAGCGTTGCCCCCCCGGAGCGGGGGGGCTCCCGTGAGCAGTTCTTC. Protein: CSVAPPERGGSREQFF.

This chain links TRBV3-1 (or the pseudogene TRBV3-2) with TRBJ1-2; a weak D match, TRBD1 (6 bases). CDR1 is LGHDT, CDR2 YNNKEL, per germline (reference sequence). The CDR3 length is 14 residues. The ends were cut back, 3 bases at V and 7 bases at J, with 15 bases in the middle. The CDR3 sequence is CASSHSSRQVGYTF. CDR3 nucleotide sequence: TGTGCCAGCAGCCACTCCTCTAGACAGGTTGGCTACACCTTC.

The chain recombines TRBV11-3 with TRBJ2-5; weak D call: TRBD2 (6 bases). Germline V gives CDR1 SGHNT, CDR2 YENEEA. V dropped 5 bases and J dropped 5 bases, with 18 bases sitting between them. The CDR3 totals 15 residues. As DNA, the CDR3 is TGTGCCAGCAGCGCGCGGGGCCAGGGATACGAGACCCAGTACTTC. It encodes CASSARGQGYETQYF.

V gene TRBV5-1 combines with J gene TRBJ1-2; 8 positions agree with TRBD1. Germline-derived CDR1 and CDR2 are SGHRS and YFSETQ. The CDR3 contains 14 residues. V gave up 3 bases and J gave up 2 bases; unmatched junction bases: 3. CDR3 DNA: TGCGCCAGCAGCTCGGACAGGGCGAACTATGGCTACACCTTC. Encoded protein: CASSSDRANYGYTF. Based on the CDR3 plus reference TRBV5-1 and TRBJ1-2, the full variable domain is KAGVTQTPRYLIKTRGQQVTLSCSPISGHRSVSWYQQTPGQGLQFLFEYFSETQRNKGNFPGRFSGRQFSNSRSEMNVSTLELGDSALYLCASSSDRANYGYTFGSGTRLTVV.

The DNA of the CDR3 is TGTGCCAGCAGCCAGAGGACAGAGAATTCACCCCTCCACTTT. Translation: CASSQRTENSPLHF. V is TRBV3-1 (or the pseudogene TRBV3-2) and J is TRBJ1-6; possibly TRBD1 for D (6 bases). Between the trimmed V and J ends, which lost 3 bases and 7 bases, there was a span of 10 bases. CDR3 length equals 14 residues. Germline CDR1 LGHDT, CDR2 YNNKEL (reference sequence).

The rearrangement uses TRBV18 and TRBJ1-3; D gene ambiguous. Trimming shortened V by 6 bases and J by 0 bases, and 15 bases separated the two germline ends. The CDR3 contains 16 residues. The V gene's germline CDR1 is KGHSH and CDR2 LQKENI. Written as DNA, the CDR3 is TGTGCCAGCTCTGCCAGTCGGGTTATCTCTGGAAACACCATATATTTT. This gives the protein CASSASRVISGNTIYF.

The J gene is TRBJ2-1, the V gene TRBV4-1, with TRBD2 matching over 8 bases. The CDR3 totals 18 residues. Germline-derived CDR1 and CDR2 are MGHRA and YSYEKL. V lost 0 bases, J lost 3 bases, and 10 bases stayed unmatched. The CDR3 here is CASSQDKGSGRIYNEQFF. For the CDR3, the DNA is TGCGCCAGCAGCCAAGATAAAGGGAGCGGGAGAATCTACAATGAGCAGTTCTTC.

As DNA, the CDR3 is TGTGCCAGCAGTTTCTCAGGGGTCCCCTTCTCCTACGAGCAGTACTTC. Protein: CASSFSGVPFSYEQYF. This chain uses TRBV27 with TRBJ2-7; perhaps TRBD1 as D (6 bases). The CDR3 spans 16 residues. The germline CDR1 and CDR2 sequences are MNHEY and SMNVEV (reference sequence). V lost 3 bases and J lost 0, with 15 bases in between.

This chain joins TRBV10-2 and TRBJ1-1, with 9 bases matching TRBD1. The CDR3 length is 13 residues. V lost 8 bases, J lost 8 bases, and 9 bases stayed unmatched. The germline V gene has CDR1 WSHSY and CDR2 SAAADI. The CDR3 here is CASHGPGQGEAFF. The CDR3 nucleotides are TGCGCCAGCCATGGTCCGGGACAGGGAGAAGCTTTCTTT.

The V and J genes are TRBV7-9 and TRBJ1-5; TRBD1 might be the D (6 bases). This CDR3 spans 12 amino acids. The germline V gene encodes CDR1 SEHNR and CDR2 FQNEAQ (reference sequence). Trimming left V 4 bases short and J 13 bases short, with 14 bases between. The CDR3: CASSSSGQRQHF. In DNA, the CDR3 is TGTGCCAGCAGCTCGAGCGGACAGAGGCAGCATTTT.

The chain couples TRBV5-1 to TRBJ1-2; 10 nucleotides align to TRBD1. The CDR3 consists of 15 residues. CDR1 is SGHRS and CDR2 is YFSETQ in the germline V gene. V trimming: 2 bases; J trimming: 8 bases; junction bases outside the gene matches: 9. CDR3 nucleotides: TGCGCCAGCAGCTTACCGGGACAGGGGCATGGGGGCTACACCTTC. Its translation: CASSLPGQGHGGYTF.

The V call is TRBV7-3, the J call TRBJ2-2; TRBD2 is a possible D gene (5 bases). This CDR3 contains 18 residues. Germline V gene data show CDR1 as SGHTA and CDR2 as FQGTGA. Trimming left V 5 bases short and J 7 bases short, with 26 bases between. CDR3 in amino acids: CASSPISPGLGKGGELFF. The CDR3 nucleotides read TGTGCCAGCAGCCCTATTAGCCCCGGACTGGGAAAGGGCGGGGAGCTGTTTTTT.

J is TRBJ2-7 and V is TRBV6-5; tentatively, D is TRBD1 (5 bases). The CDR3 consists of 14 residues. V shed 2 bases and J shed 7 bases, with 15 bases lying between them. Germline V gene sequence: CDR1 MNHEY, CDR2 SVGAGI. The CDR3 DNA reads TGTGCCAGCAGTTACCCAGGGTCGAATGAGGAGCAGTACTTC. Translation gives CASSYPGSNEEQYF.

V is TRBV4-2 and J is TRBJ2-1; TRBD2 agrees at 10 bases. V dropped 2 bases and J dropped 8; count of bases not matched to a gene: 6. The germline CDR1 and CDR2 sequences are LGHNA and YNFKEQ. CDR3 size: 15 residues. CDR3: CASSQQAGGLDEQFF. In DNA form, the CDR3 reads TGTGCCAGCAGCCAACAAGCGGGGGGGCTTGATGAGCAGTTCTTC.

V is TRBV14 and J is TRBJ1-2; possibly TRBD1 for D (6 bases). Germline V gene lookup returns CDR1 SGHDN and CDR2 FVKESK. The CDR3 runs 13 residues. Trimming took off 4 bases at V and 4 bases at J, with 10 bases between the two ends. CDR3 loop: CASSRTGPYGYTF. The CDR3 nucleotides read TGTGCCAGCAGCCGCACAGGGCCCTATGGCTACACCTTC.

This clone was recorded a few times. The chain links TRBV24-1 to TRBJ2-1; D might be TRBD1 (5 bases). V lost 2 bases to trimming and J lost 4 bases, with 5 bases between them. The CDR3 consists of 13 residues. The germline gives CDR1 KGHDR, CDR2 SFDVKD. CDR3 region: CATSDSGYNEQFF. CDR3 in DNA: TGTGCCACCAGTGATTCAGGGTACAATGAGCAGTTCTTC.

The V gene is TRBV7-2, the J gene TRBJ2-2; perhaps TRBD1 as D (6 bases). Trimming pared 5 bases from V and 0 bases from J, leaving 7 bases between. The CDR3 loop spans 14 amino acids. CDR1 and CDR2 (germline): SGHTA, FQGNSA. The CDR3 sequence: CASSRTANTGELFF. DNA for the CDR3: TGTGCCAGCAGCCGGACAGCGAACACCGGGGAGCTGTTTTTT.

The V and J genes are TRBV11-2 and TRBJ2-2; D is possibly TRBD1 (5 bases). CDR1 is SGHAT, CDR2 FQNNGV, per germline. CDR3 length: 17 residues. The germline V and J ends were trimmed by 3 bases and 4 bases, with 18 bases remaining between them. The chain's CDR3 is CASSLRLAGWRTGELFF. In DNA, the CDR3 is TGTGCCAGCAGCTTGAGGCTGGCAGGGTGGCGCACCGGGGAGCTGTTTTTT.

The chain employs TRBV7-3 and TRBJ1-1, with TRBD1 matching 8 bases. Germline-derived CDR1 and CDR2 are SGHTA and FQGTGA. The CDR3 is 13 amino acids. The ends lost 4 bases at V and 8 bases at J; junction bases unmatched: 6. This CDR3 reads CASSSTGAEEAFF. The CDR3, as DNA: TGTGCCAGCAGCTCGACAGGGGCGGAGGAAGCTTTCTTT.

This clone was found once. The V call is TRBV7-2, the J call TRBJ1-6; TRBD1 matches 7 bases. V shed 1 base, J shed 9 bases, and the junction held 9 bases outside the gene matches. The CDR3 contains 16 residues. The germline V gene encodes CDR1 SGHTA and CDR2 FQGNSA. This CDR3 reads CASSLVGGGDGSPLHF. The DNA for the CDR3 is TGTGCCAGCAGCTTAGTTGGAGGGGGCGATGGTTCACCCCTCCACTTT.

This rearrangement joins TRBV28 to TRBJ1-6; 9 nucleotides line up with TRBD1. Germline loops: CDR1 MDHEN, CDR2 SYDVKM. V dropped 3 bases and J dropped 4; count of bases not matched to a gene: 4. The length of the CDR3 is 16 residues. The CDR3 protein is CASSFGTGWYNSPLHF. The CDR3 DNA reads TGTGCCAGCAGTTTTGGGACAGGGTGGTATAATTCACCCCTCCACTTT.

This clone has a single count. The CDR3 sequence: CASSDHIPTTPLHF. In DNA form, the CDR3 reads TGTGCCAGCAGTGACCATATCCCAACTACTCCCCTCCACTTT. The V call is TRBV6-1, the J call TRBJ1-6; D remains unclear. Per germline, CDR1 MNHNS and CDR2 SASEGT. V was cut by 3 bases and J by 13 bases, with 16 bases left in between. The CDR3 consists of 14 residues.

V usage is TRBV30 and J usage is TRBJ1-2; 7 nucleotides match TRBD1. V lost 3 bases and J lost 3; bases outside the gene matches: 10. This CDR3 spans 15 amino acids. Germline V gives CDR1 GTSNPN, CDR2 SVGIG (reference sequence). The CDR3 nucleotides are TGTGCCTGGAGAGATTATGAGGGACAGCACTATGGCTACACCTTC. Protein sequence: CAWRDYEGQHYGYTF.

This clone was found once. The genes are TRBV6-6 and TRBJ1-4; 7 bases align to TRBD1. In germline, CDR1 is MNHNY, CDR2 SVGAGI (reference sequence). CDR3 size: 14 residues. The trim removed 5 bases at V and 11 bases at J, leaving 11 bases unmatched. CDR3 in DNA: TGTGCCAGCAGTAAGGGCGGGACAGCTACTAAACTGTTTTTT. Translating gives CASSKGGTATKLFF.

The gene calls are TRBV4-3 and TRBJ2-3; TRBD1 might be the D (5 bases). The CDR3 is 15 residues long. Trimming shortened V by 0 bases and J by 7 bases, and 14 bases separated the two germline ends. The germline gives CDR1 LGHNA, CDR2 YSLEER. The CDR3 spells CASSQDQQVGNTQYF. The CDR3 DNA sequence: TGCGCCAGCAGCCAAGATCAACAGGTTGGGAATACGCAGTATTTT.

The CDR3 region is CASSWTSGGAGTQYF. Written as DNA, the CDR3 is TGTGCCAGCAGTTGGACTAGCGGGGGGGCAGGGACGCAGTATTTT. The rearrangement uses TRBV28 and TRBJ2-3, with 15 bases matching TRBD2. The CDR3 loop spans 15 amino acids. Trimming removed 4 bases from V and 9 bases from J; junction bases left unmatched: 5. Germline assignment: CDR1 MDHEN and CDR2 SYDVKM.

The chain combines TRBV5-5 with TRBJ1-3, with D perhaps matching TRBD1 (6 bases). Germline V CDR1 and CDR2: SGHKS, YYEKEE (reference sequence). This CDR3 contains 14 residues. V lost 5 bases and J 0 bases, leaving 9 bases between the germline ends. The chain's CDR3 is CASRRGGSGNTIYF. CDR3 DNA sequence: TGTGCCAGCAGAAGAGGGGGCTCTGGAAACACCATATATTTT. Complete variable domain (other parts from reference TRBV5-5 and TRBJ1-3): DAGVTQSPTHLIKTRGQQVTLRCSPISGHKSVSWYQQVLGQGPQFIFQYYEKEERGRGNFPDRFSARQFPNYSSELNVNALLLGDSALYLCASRRGGSGNTIYFGEGSWLTVV.